The clone carrying this T cell receptor beta chain was seen only a few times. Its antigen remains unidentified. This sample stems from a study of CD8 T cells in ankylosing spondylitis. Study-wide results and limits: Disease-associated clonotypes exhibited CD8+ identity and were relatively infrequent in peripheral blood. A motif of seven or eight highly homologous TCR beta variants was seen as apparently characteristic of ankylosing spondylitis blood. Reported data indicate significant enrichment of disease-linked clones within matched ankylosing spondylitis synovial fluid. Earlier authors reported some of these motif variants in reactive arthritis synovial fluid and blood.

Libraries for TCR beta were made by quantitative 5'-RACE with molecular barcodes. TCRdb reanalysed the 5' RACE reads using MiXCR and keeps one entry per CDR3 protein. Of around 450,000 distinct CDR3 sequences detected, roughly a quarter appear once; the ten largest clones hold 0.85% to 1%. Sequencing was performed on blood, either unsorted or a sorted T cell fraction (not recorded which). The receptor was derived from a male donor with ankylosing spondylitis.

The CDR3 sequence: CASSSPRAGNTEAFF. CDR3 DNA sequence: TGTGCCAGCAGCTCCCCCCGGGCGGGGAACACTGAAGCTTTCTTT. The chain has TRBV7-2 and TRBJ1-1; D is unresolved. Between the trimmed V and J ends, which lost 4 bases and 1 base, there was a span of 13 bases. In germline, CDR1 is SGHTA, CDR2 FQGNSA. This CDR3 spans 15 amino acids.